This entry lists 27 T cell receptor beta chains sequenced from one sample in a study of low-dose radiotherapy and immunotherapy resistance in tumors. With TRAV- and TRBV-specific primers, first-strand cDNA was made, covering the alpha and beta chains. Over roughly 20 PCR cycles, TCRs were amplified from a constant-region primer and V-primer adapter. One entry per CDR3 protein, called by TCRdb with MiXCR from the reads. The top ten hold roughly 11% of the sample, which has tens of thousands of distinct CDR3 sequences, about a third seen once. Time point described: before trial treatment. The source material was PBMCs, sampled before treatment. All receptors derive from a female donor with ovarian cancer.

This clonotype was detected many times. The chain carries TRBV30 and TRBJ1-4, with D possibly matching TRBD1 (5 bases). The CDR3 runs 13 residues. V lost 4 bases and J 7 bases, leaving 13 bases between the germline ends. The V gene's germline CDR1 is GTSNPN and CDR2 SVGIG (reference sequence). The CDR3 loop reads CAWNAGSGEKLFF. In DNA form, the CDR3 reads TGTGCCTGGAACGCAGGGTCAGGTGAAAAACTGTTTTTT.

This rearrangement joins TRBV29-1 to TRBJ1-2; unclear D gene. Germline loops: CDR1 SQVTM, CDR2 ANQGSEA. The V end lost 2 bases, the J end lost 4 bases, and 11 bases lay between the germline ends. The CDR3 is made up of 13 amino acids. CDR3 residues: CSVERTAPYGYTF. The CDR3 coding sequence is TGCAGCGTTGAAAGGACGGCGCCCTATGGCTACACCTTC.

CDR3 protein: CSVDNLAGGNTEAFF. DNA for the CDR3: TGCAGCGTTGATAATTTGGCAGGGGGGAACACTGAAGCTTTCTTT. The chain carries TRBV29-1 and TRBJ1-1, with 7 bases aligning to TRBD1. V trimming: 3 bases; J trimming: 1 base; junction bases outside the gene matches: 8. The CDR3 is 15 amino acids. Germline-derived CDR1 and CDR2 are SQVTM and ANQGSEA.

This clonotype was counted many times. This chain connects TRBV4-1 to TRBJ1-5; a weak D match, TRBD1 (5 bases). V lost 0 bases to trimming and J lost 4 bases, with 10 bases between them. Germline-derived CDR1 and CDR2 are MGHRA and YSYEKL. This CDR3 is built from 15 residues. CDR3 region: CASSQDAGGNQPQHF. CDR3 in DNA: TGCGCCAGCAGCCAAGATGCCGGGGGAAATCAGCCCCAGCATTTT.

This clonotype has only a few counts. The rearrangement uses TRBV11-3 and TRBJ2-2, with 13 nucleotides matching TRBD2. CDR1 and CDR2 from the germline V gene are SGHNT and YENEEA. The CDR3 covers 16 residues. Trimming at V came to 8 bases and at J to 6 bases, leaving 9 bases not matched to a gene. The DNA for the CDR3 is TGTGCCAGCGGAGACCGGACTAGCGGGAGCCCCGGGGAGCTGTTTTTT. This gives the protein CASGDRTSGSPGELFF.

The chain is built from TRBV5-1 and TRBJ2-3; D unresolved. Per germline, CDR1 SGHRS and CDR2 YFSETQ. The CDR3 runs 14 residues. Trimming stripped 0 bases from V and 5 bases from J, with 10 bases between. The CDR3 sequence: CASSLGAGVDTQYF. Here the CDR3 DNA reads TGCGCCAGCAGCTTGGGAGCAGGAGTAGATACGCAGTATTTT. Supplemented by reference TRBV5-1 and TRBJ2-3, the full variable domain reads KAGVTQTPRYLIKTRGQQVTLSCSPISGHRSVSWYQQTPGQGLQFLFEYFSETQRNKGNFPGRFSGRQFSNSRSEMNVSTLELGDSALYLCASSLGAGVDTQYFGPGTRLTVL.

In this sample, this clonotype turned up many times. The chain has TRBV6-6 and TRBJ2-7; 12 positions agree with TRBD2. V lost 6 bases and J lost 7; bases outside the gene matches: 7. CDR1 is MNHNY and CDR2 is SVGAGI in the germline V gene (reference sequence). This CDR3 spans 14 amino acids. The CDR3 is CASSLEGLAGEQYF. The CDR3 nucleotides read TGTGCCAGCAGCCTGGAAGGACTAGCGGGGGAGCAGTACTTC.

The chain uses TRBV5-1 and TRBJ1-1, with TRBD1 matching 7 bases. Looked up from germline, CDR1 is SGHRS and CDR2 is YFSETQ. The CDR3 consists of 16 residues. J was trimmed by 0 bases and V by 6 bases; bases with no gene match: 11. The CDR3 sequence: CASKRDSGQLNTEAFF. DNA for the CDR3: TGCGCCAGCAAGAGAGACTCGGGACAGTTGAACACTGAAGCTTTCTTT.

V is TRBV20-1 and J is TRBJ2-7; 7 bases are shared with TRBD2. Germline assignment: CDR1 DFQATT and CDR2 SNEGSKA (reference sequence). This CDR3 has 14 residues. V was pared by 1 base and J by 2 bases, with 5 bases of the junction left unmatched. The DNA for the CDR3 is TGCAGTGCTAGAGTCTCTAGCGGAACCTACGAGCAGTACTTC. It codes for CSARVSSGTYEQYF.

This clonotype was found many times. The CDR3 loop reads CASSSGARGGYEQYF. DNA for the CDR3: TGTGCCAGCAGCTCTGGGGCAAGGGGGGGCTACGAGCAGTACTTC. The chain is built from TRBV7-8 and TRBJ2-7, with a possible D match to TRBD2 (7 bases). Germline V CDR1 and CDR2: SGHVS, FQNEAQ. The CDR3 extends over 15 amino acids. The V gene lost 4 bases and the J gene lost 3 bases, with 16 bases spanning the gap.

This clonotype was observed many times. The V gene is TRBV12-3 or TRBV12-4, the J gene TRBJ1-1; D call uncertain. Trimming pared 6 bases from V and 1 base from J, leaving 15 bases between. The CDR3 length is 15 residues. CDR3 residues: CASRLEAGRNTEAFF. CDR3 DNA sequence: TGTGCCAGCAGGCTGGAAGCGGGGAGGAACACTGAAGCTTTCTTT.

As concerns this clonotype: With a far larger clone one base away, a read error is the likely cause. The rearrangement uses TRBV13 and TRBJ2-1; the D is unclear. With 5 bases removed from V and 5 bases from J, the gap between germline ends came to 22 bases. This CDR3 has 17 residues. Germline CDR1 and CDR2: PRHDT and FYEKMQ (reference sequence). The CDR3 DNA is TGTGCCAGCAGCCTCCGTGGCGACCCAAGGTCCCACAATGAGCAGTTCTTC. It yields the protein CASSLRGDPRSHNEQFF.

The CDR3 is CASSRPRDGNYGYTF. The CDR3 DNA reads as TGTGCCAGCAGCCGACCACGGGACGGAAACTATGGCTACACCTTC. V usage is TRBV28 and J usage is TRBJ1-2; D is perhaps TRBD1 (5 bases). Germline V gene lookup returns CDR1 MDHEN and CDR2 SYDVKM. The CDR3 loop spans 15 amino acids. V was pared by 6 bases and J by 2 bases, with 16 bases between.

In this sample, this clonotype turned up many times. The chain is built from TRBV15 and TRBJ2-5; TRBD1 is a possible D gene (6 bases). The V end was cut by 1 base, the J end by 2 bases, with 17 bases between. CDR3 size: 17 residues. The germline gives CDR1 LNHNV, CDR2 YYDKDF (reference sequence). The CDR3 coding sequence is TGTGCCACCAGCAGAGGGGGAACAGGGTACCTACAAGAGACCCAGTACTTC. Translation: CATSRGGTGYLQETQYF.

This clonotype was found a few times. The chain carries TRBV5-1 and TRBJ2-1; the D is unclear. This CDR3 has 14 amino acids. Germline V gene lookup returns CDR1 SGHRS and CDR2 YFSETQ. Trimming took 4 bases from V and 6 from J, leaving 14 bases between them. CDR3 DNA: TGCGCCAGCAGCGGTCAGGTGGGTCCCAATGAGCAGTTCTTC. This gives the protein CASSGQVGPNEQFF.

About this clonotype itself: A far larger clone differs by one base, so this is likely a read error. The chain joins TRBV28 to TRBJ2-1; D is unresolved. The germline gives CDR1 MDHEN, CDR2 SYDVKM. Trimming took off 2 bases at V and 10 bases at J, with 9 bases between the two ends. The CDR3 extends over 12 amino acids. The CDR3 coding sequence is TGTGCCAGCAGTTTAGGCTCCTACGAGCAGTTCTTC. As protein: CASSLGSYEQFF.

This chain connects TRBV7-8 to TRBJ2-7; D is undetermined. This CDR3 is built from 14 residues. The germline V gene has CDR1 SGHVS and CDR2 FQNEAQ. Trimming removed 2 bases at V and 0 bases at J, with 8 bases between. The chain's CDR3 is CASSLFESSYEQYF. In DNA, the CDR3 is TGTGCCAGCAGCTTATTTGAGAGCTCCTACGAGCAGTACTTC.

This clonotype was seen repeatedly, ten times or more. This chain joins TRBV7-2 and TRBJ2-2; a possible D gene is TRBD1 (7 bases). Germline V gives CDR1 SGHTA, CDR2 FQGNSA. This CDR3 is 15 amino acids long. The V end was cut by 10 bases, the J end by 5 bases, with 20 bases between. For the CDR3, the DNA is TGTGCCATCGGAGGGGGCAGGGGGAGAACCGGGGAGCTGTTTTTT. Its translation: CAIGGGRGRTGELFF.

Many counts were recorded for this clonotype. The chain joins TRBV28 to TRBJ1-4; maybe TRBD1 (6 bases). The CDR3 consists of 15 residues. V dropped 1 base and J dropped 4 bases, with 10 bases sitting between them. The germline gives CDR1 MDHEN, CDR2 SYDVKM. The DNA of the CDR3 is TGTGCCAGCAGTTTATACGGCAGGGGTAATGAAAAACTGTTTTTT. It translates to CASSLYGRGNEKLFF.

The sample holds many counts of this clonotype. At one of its ends the junction is not consistent with the germline gene, which may arise from a read error. The chain combines TRBV29-1 with TRBJ2-7, with D possibly being TRBD1 or TRBD2 (5 bases each). Germline assignment: CDR1 SQVTM and CDR2 ANQGSEA. CDR3 length: 10 amino acids. DNA for the CDR3: TGCAGCGTTGGAGGGGTCGAGCAGCACTTC. It yields the protein CSVGGVEQHF.

The J gene is TRBJ2-3, the V gene TRBV5-1; 7 nucleotides line up with TRBD2. The CDR3 totals 14 residues. Germline V CDR1 and CDR2: SGHRS, YFSETQ. The V gene end was trimmed by 3 bases and the J gene end by 6 bases; junction bases not matched to a gene: 7. The CDR3, as DNA: TGCGCCAGCAGCTCAGCGGGGTGGGTGGATACGCAGTATTTT. Translation gives CASSSAGWVDTQYF.

This clonotype appeared many times. This rearrangement joins TRBV28 to TRBJ1-5, with TRBD1 matching 8 bases. Germline V gene lookup returns CDR1 MDHEN and CDR2 SYDVKM. J was trimmed by 4 bases and V by 5 bases; bases with no gene match: 4. The length of the CDR3 is 14 residues. The chain's CDR3 is CASSPRTGNQPQHF. DNA of the CDR3: TGTGCCAGCAGTCCCCGGACAGGGAATCAGCCCCAGCATTTT.

This clonotype has at least ten counts. The chain joins TRBV28 to TRBJ1-6; D is unclear. Trimming removed 10 bases at V and 10 bases at J, with 20 bases between. Germline V gives CDR1 MDHEN, CDR2 SYDVKM. The CDR3 extends over 14 amino acids. The CDR3 reads CATGRVVGDSPLHF. The CDR3 DNA reads as TGTGCCACTGGGCGGGTAGTCGGAGACTCACCCCTCCACTTT.

This clonotype was picked up many times. V usage is TRBV30 and J usage is TRBJ1-1; maybe TRBD1 (5 bases). Germline CDR1 and CDR2: GTSNPN and SVGIG (reference sequence). The CDR3 sequence is 16 residues long. The ends were cut back, 1 base at V and 0 bases at J, with 15 bases in the middle. The CDR3 DNA reads TGTGCCTGGAGTGACGCACCGGGCAGGGTGAACACTGAAGCTTTCTTT. Translation: CAWSDAPGRVNTEAFF.

This chain connects TRBV5-5 to TRBJ1-1; a possible D gene is TRBD1 (5 bases). The germline V and J ends were trimmed by 4 bases and 6 bases, with 16 bases remaining between them. The CDR3 is 14 amino acids. Germline V gene sequence: CDR1 SGHKS, CDR2 YYEKEE (reference sequence). This chain's CDR3 is CASSPLGRGAEAFF. The CDR3 DNA is TGTGCCAGCAGCCCTCTGGGACGGGGCGCTGAAGCTTTCTTT.

This clonotype showed up many times. The chain couples TRBV7-2 to TRBJ2-5; possibly TRBD2 for D (6 bases). Trimming removed 3 bases from V and 4 bases from J, with 18 bases in between. The CDR3 totals 16 residues. Per the germline V gene, CDR1 is SGHTA and CDR2 is FQGNSA. In DNA form, the CDR3 reads TGTGCCAGCAGCTTTGGGATAGCGGTTGCGAGAGAGACCCAGTACTTC. Translating gives CASSFGIAVARETQYF.

This chain's CDR3 is CSIGAGSNIQYF. The CDR3 nucleotides read TGCAGCATTGGTGCAGGTTCAAACATTCAGTACTTC. The V and J genes are TRBV29-1 and TRBJ2-4; unclear D gene. This CDR3 has 12 amino acids. Germline assignment: CDR1 SQVTM and CDR2 ANQGSEA. Trimming pared 8 bases from V and 6 bases from J, leaving 14 bases between.